This TCR beta chain was captured by sequencing in a study of ipilimumab plus nivolumab after autologous stem cell transplantation. Study-wide background: A median of roughly 8 nivolumab and roughly 5 ipilimumab doses were given. Both relapsed and primary refractory DLBCL were included.

The germline V gene has CDR1 SGHRS and CDR2 YFSETQ. This CDR3 has 15 residues. V lost 4 bases and J 2 bases, leaving 16 bases between the germline ends. Patients received nivolumab 3 mg/kg at weeks 1, 4, 7, 10, then fortnightly to week 26. There are a few counts of this clone. Its target is not known. TCRdb's copy holds only in-frame clones and misses some; the assay was immunoSEQ multiplex PCR. The table lists approximately 80,000 clones, more than 80% of them singletons. Regarding the study as a whole: Authors suggest TCR repertoire, Treg phenotype and gut microbiota support further study.

The receptor was isolated from a male donor with diffuse large B-cell lymphoma. The J gene is TRBJ2-7, the V gene TRBV5-1; D might be TRBD2 (6 bases). The material sequenced was PBMCs, taken in a trial of ipilimumab plus nivolumab as post-transplant consolidation. CDR3 sequence: CASSAGLAPTYEQYF. The CDR3, as DNA: TGCGCCAGCAGCGCGGGACTCGCCCCCACCTACGAGCAGTACTTC.